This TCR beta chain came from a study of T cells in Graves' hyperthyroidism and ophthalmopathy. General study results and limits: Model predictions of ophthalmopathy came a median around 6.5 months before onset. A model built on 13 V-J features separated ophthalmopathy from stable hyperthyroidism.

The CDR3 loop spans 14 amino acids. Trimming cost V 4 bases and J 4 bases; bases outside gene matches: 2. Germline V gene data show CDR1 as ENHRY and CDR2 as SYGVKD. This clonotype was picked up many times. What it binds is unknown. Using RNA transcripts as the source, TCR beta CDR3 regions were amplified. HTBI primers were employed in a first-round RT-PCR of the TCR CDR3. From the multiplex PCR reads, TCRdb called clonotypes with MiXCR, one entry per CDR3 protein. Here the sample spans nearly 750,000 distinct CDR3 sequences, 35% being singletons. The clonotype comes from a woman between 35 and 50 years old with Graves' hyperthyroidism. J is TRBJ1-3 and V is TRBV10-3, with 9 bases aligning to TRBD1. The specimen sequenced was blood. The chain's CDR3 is CAISGTGAGNTIYF. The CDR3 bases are TGTGCCATCAGTGGGACAGGGGCAGGAAACACCATATATTTT.